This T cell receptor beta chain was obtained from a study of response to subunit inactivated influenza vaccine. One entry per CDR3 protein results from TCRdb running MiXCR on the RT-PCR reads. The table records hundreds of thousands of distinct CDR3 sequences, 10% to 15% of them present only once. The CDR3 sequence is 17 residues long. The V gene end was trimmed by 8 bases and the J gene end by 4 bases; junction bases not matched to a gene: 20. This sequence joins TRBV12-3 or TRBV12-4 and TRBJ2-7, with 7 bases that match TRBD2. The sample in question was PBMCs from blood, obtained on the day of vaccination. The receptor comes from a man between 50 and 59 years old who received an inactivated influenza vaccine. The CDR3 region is CASQIVGIGGSGYEQYF. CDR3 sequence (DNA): TGTGCCAGCCAAATTGTCGGGATTGGCGGGAGTGGGTACGAGCAGTACTTC.